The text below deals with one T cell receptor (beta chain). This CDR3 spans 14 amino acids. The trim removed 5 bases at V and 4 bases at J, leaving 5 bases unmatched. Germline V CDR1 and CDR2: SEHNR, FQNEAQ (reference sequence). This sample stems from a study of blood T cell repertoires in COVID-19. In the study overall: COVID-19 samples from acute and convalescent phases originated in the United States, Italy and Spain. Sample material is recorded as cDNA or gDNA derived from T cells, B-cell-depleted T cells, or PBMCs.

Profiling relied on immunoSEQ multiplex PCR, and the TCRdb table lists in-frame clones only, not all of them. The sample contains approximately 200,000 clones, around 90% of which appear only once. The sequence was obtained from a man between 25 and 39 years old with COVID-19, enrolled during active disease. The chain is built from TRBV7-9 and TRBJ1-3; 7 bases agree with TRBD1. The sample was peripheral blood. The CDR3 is CASSPGTDGNTIYF. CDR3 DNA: TGTGCCAGCAGCCCAGGGACAGACGGAAACACCATATATTTT.